This T cell receptor beta chain was found in a study of beta chain features in type 1 diabetes. Overall study context: Patients shared similar age, gender and cell yields with healthy donors.

Worth noting for this clone: Antigen unknown.

Overall study findings and caveats: In every one of the four CD4+ subsets, TCRB CDR3s were moderately but significantly shorter in Type 1 diabetes patients. In cDNA sequencing, cells with high TCR expression could be over-represented. Compared with healthy donors, patients appeared to share more similar naive, central memory and regulatory TCRB repertoires. Whatever favoring of shorter templates PCR might show would apply equally to patients and controls.

The entirety of the isolated RNA underwent reverse transcription, so expressed TCRB transcripts were sequenced. Clones were sequenced by immunoSEQ multiplex PCR, and TCRdb holds only the in-frame ones, with some missing. This table holds about 180,000 clones, approximately 7.8% found once. Sequenced sample: central memory CD4+ T cells from blood. The clonotype was recovered from a woman in her thirties or forties with type 1 diabetes.

CDR3 DNA: TGTGCCACCAGCCCGGACATGAGCAATCAGCCCCAGCATTTT. It specifies CATSPDMSNQPQHF. The rearrangement joins TRBV15 to TRBJ1-5, with a tentative D call TRBD1 (5 bases). Germline values: CDR1 LNHNV, CDR2 YYDKDF (reference sequence). V lost 5 bases and J 1 base, leaving 9 bases between the germline ends. This CDR3 has 14 amino acids.